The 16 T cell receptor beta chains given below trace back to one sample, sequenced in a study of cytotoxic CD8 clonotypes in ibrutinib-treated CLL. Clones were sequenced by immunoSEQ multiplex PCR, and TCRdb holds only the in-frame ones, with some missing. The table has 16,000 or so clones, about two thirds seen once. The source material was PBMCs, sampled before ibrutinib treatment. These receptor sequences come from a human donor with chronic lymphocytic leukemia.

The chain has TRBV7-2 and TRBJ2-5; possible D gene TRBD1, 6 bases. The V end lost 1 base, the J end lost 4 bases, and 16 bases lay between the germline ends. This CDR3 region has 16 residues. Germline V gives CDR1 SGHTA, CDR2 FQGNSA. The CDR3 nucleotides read TGTGCCAGCAGCTTAGTAACGGGGACACAAGGAGAGACCCAGTACTTC. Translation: CASSLVTGTQGETQYF.

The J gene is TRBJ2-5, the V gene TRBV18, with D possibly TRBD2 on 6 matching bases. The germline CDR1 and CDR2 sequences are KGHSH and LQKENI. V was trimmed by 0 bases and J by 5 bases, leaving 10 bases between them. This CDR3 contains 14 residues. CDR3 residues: CASSPPTGDETQYF. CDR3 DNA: TGTGCCAGCTCACCACCGACGGGGGACGAGACCCAGTACTTC.

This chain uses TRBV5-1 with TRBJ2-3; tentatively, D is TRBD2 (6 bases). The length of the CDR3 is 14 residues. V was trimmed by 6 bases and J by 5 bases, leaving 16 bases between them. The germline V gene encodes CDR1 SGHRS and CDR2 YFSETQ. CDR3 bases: TGCGCCAGCACTTCGGGGCTAGCGAAAGATACGCAGTATTTT. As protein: CASTSGLAKDTQYF.

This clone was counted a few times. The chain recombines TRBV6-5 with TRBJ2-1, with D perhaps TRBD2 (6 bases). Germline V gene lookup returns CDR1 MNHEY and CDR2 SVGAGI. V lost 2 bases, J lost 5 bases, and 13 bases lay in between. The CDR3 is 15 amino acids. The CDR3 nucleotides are TGTGCCAGCAGTTACGGTCCGGGGGAGAACAATGAGCAGTTCTTC. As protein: CASSYGPGENNEQFF.

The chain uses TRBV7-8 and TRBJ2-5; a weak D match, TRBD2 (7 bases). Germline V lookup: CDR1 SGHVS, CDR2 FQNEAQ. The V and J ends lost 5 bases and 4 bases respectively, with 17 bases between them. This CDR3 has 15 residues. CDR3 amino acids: CASSPAGGGRETQYF. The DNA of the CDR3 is TGTGCCAGCAGCCCGGCTGGGGGGGGGCGAGAGACCCAGTACTTC.

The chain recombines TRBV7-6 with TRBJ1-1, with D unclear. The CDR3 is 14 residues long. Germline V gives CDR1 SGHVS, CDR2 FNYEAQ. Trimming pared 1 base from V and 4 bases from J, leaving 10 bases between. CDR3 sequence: CASSLETTATEAFF. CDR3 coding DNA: TGTGCCAGCAGCTTAGAGACCACCGCCACTGAAGCTTTCTTT.

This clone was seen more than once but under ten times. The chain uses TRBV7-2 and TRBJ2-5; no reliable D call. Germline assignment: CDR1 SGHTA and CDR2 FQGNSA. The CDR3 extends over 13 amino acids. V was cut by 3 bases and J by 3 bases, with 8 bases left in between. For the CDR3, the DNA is TGTGCCAGCAGCTTTTGGACGAAAGAGACCCAGTACTTC. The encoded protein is CASSFWTKETQYF.

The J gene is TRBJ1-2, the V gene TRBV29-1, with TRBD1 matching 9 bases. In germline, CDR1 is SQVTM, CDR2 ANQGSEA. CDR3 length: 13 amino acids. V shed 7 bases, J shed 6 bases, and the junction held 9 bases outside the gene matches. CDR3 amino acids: CSAQEQGANGYTF. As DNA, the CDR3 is TGCAGCGCTCAAGAACAGGGGGCGAATGGCTACACCTTC.

In nucleotides, the CDR3 is TGCGCCAGCAGCTCTAAGACAGGGGGCGACGAGCAGTACTTC. Residues: CASSSKTGGDEQYF. V gene TRBV5-1 combines with J gene TRBJ2-7; 10 positions match TRBD1. Germline-derived CDR1 and CDR2 are SGHRS and YFSETQ. The CDR3 totals 14 residues. V lost 3 bases to trimming and J lost 5 bases; unmatched junction nucleotides: 5.

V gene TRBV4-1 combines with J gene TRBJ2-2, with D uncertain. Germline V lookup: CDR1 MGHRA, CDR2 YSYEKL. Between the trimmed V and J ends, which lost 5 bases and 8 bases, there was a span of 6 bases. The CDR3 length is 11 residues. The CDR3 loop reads CASSISGELFF. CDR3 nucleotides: TGCGCCAGCAGCATTTCAGGGGAGCTGTTTTTT.

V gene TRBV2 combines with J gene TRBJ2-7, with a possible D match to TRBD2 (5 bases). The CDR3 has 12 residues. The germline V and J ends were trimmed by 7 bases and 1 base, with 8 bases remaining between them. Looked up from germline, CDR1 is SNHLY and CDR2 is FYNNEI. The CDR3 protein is CASTAGSYEQYF. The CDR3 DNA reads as TGTGCCAGCACGGCGGGTTCCTACGAGCAGTACTTC.

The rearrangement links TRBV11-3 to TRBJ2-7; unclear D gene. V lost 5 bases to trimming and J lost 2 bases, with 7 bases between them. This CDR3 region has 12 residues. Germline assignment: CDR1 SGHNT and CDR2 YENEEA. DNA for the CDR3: TGTGCCAGCAGCCGCAGCCCCTACGAGCAGTACTTC. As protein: CASSRSPYEQYF.

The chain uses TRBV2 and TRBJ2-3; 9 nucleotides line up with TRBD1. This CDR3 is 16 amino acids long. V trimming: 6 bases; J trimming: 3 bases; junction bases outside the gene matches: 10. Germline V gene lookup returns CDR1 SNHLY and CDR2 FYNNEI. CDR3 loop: CASSDGQGFRTDTQYF. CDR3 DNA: TGTGCCAGCAGCGACGGACAGGGGTTTAGAACAGATACGCAGTATTTT.

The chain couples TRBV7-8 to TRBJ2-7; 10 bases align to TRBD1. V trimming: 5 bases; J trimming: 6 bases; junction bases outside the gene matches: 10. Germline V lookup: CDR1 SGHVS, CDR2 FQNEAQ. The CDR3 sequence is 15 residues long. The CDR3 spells CASSLRGTGVGEQYF. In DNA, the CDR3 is TGTGCCAGCAGCCTCCGCGGGACAGGGGTTGGCGAGCAGTACTTC.

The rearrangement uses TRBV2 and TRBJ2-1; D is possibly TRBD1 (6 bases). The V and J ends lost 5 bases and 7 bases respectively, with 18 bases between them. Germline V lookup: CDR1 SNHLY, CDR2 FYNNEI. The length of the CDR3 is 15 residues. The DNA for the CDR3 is TGTGCCAGCAGTTCAGGGGATCGGATGGGTAATGAGCAGTTCTTC. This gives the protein CASSSGDRMGNEQFF.

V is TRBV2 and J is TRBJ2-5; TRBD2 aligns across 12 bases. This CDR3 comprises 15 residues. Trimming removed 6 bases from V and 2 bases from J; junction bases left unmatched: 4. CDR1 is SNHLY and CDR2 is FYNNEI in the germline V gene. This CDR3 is CASSGTSGYQETQYF. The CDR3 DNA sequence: TGTGCCAGCAGCGGGACTAGCGGGTATCAAGAGACCCAGTACTTC. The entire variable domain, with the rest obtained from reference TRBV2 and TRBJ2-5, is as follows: EPEVTQTPSHQVTQMGQEVILRCVPISNHLYFYWYRQILGQKVEFLVSFYNNEISEKSEIFDDQFSVERPDGSNFTLKIRSTKLEDSAMYFCASSGTSGYQETQYFGPGTRLLVL.